These 28 T cell receptor beta chains came from one sample sequenced in a study of memory CD4+ T cells and cytomegalovirus serostatus (dated by TCRdb to the late 2010s). Libraries were constructed by the immunoSEQ multiplex PCR assay. TCRdb limited this immuneACCESS table to in-frame rearrangements with V and J called. A share of clones is missing; checked studies link under half to unresolved V genes, and the rest is unexplained. The sample has 40,000 to 55,000 clones on record, about three quarters of them singletons. Of the sample, 1.4% is held by the ten largest clones. A FACSAria II was used to sort memory CD4+ T cells, defined as single viable CD3+CD4+CD8-CD45RO+ cells. The sequenced sample was memory CD4+ T cells from blood. All receptors derive from an adult in good health and CMV-seropositive.

This chain links TRBV19 with TRBJ2-1; 16 bases match TRBD2. This CDR3 is built from 15 residues. Trimming removed 6 bases from V and 5 bases from J; junction bases left unmatched: 1. Per germline, CDR1 LNHDA and CDR2 SQIVND (reference sequence). CDR3 coding DNA: TGTGCCAGTAGGGGGACTAGCGGGAGGGACAATGAGCAGTTCTTC. Its translation is CASRGTSGRDNEQFF.

The chain joins TRBV5-1 to TRBJ2-7, with TRBD1 identical over 7 bases. This CDR3 is built from 14 residues. J lost 5 bases, V lost 4 bases, and 9 bases had no gene match. CDR1 is SGHRS, CDR2 YFSETQ, per germline. The CDR3 bases are TGCGCCAGCAGCCTCGACAGGGATTCCCACGAGCAGTACTTC. Encoded protein: CASSLDRDSHEQYF.

This clone was seen a handful of times. The V and J genes are TRBV7-9 and TRBJ1-1; D remains ambiguous. CDR1 is SEHNR, CDR2 FQNEAQ, per germline (reference sequence). V gave up 6 bases and J gave up 2 bases, with 4 bases separating them. This CDR3 is built from 11 residues. The CDR3, as DNA: TGTGCCAGCAGGGATAACACTGAAGCTTTCTTT. The encoded protein is CASRDNTEAFF. The full variable domain, with the rest looked up from reference TRBV7-9 and TRBJ1-1, is DTGVSQNPRHKITKRGQNVTFRCDPISEHNRLYWYRQTLGQGPEFLTYFQNEAQLEKSRLLSDRFSAERPKGSFSTLEIQRTEQGDSAMYLCASRDNTEAFFGQGTRLTVV.

This clone was recorded only once. The genes are TRBV5-1 and TRBJ1-1, with D possibly being TRBD1 (5 bases). This CDR3 contains 16 residues. V lost 0 bases, J lost 1 base, and 13 bases lay in between. Germline-derived CDR1 and CDR2 are SGHRS and YFSETQ. The DNA of the CDR3 is TGCGCCAGCAGCTTGGCCCGCGGGACCCAGAACACTGAAGCTTTCTTT. It encodes CASSLARGTQNTEAFF.

V and J are TRBV6-1 and TRBJ2-7; D might be TRBD1 (6 bases). The length of the CDR3 is 13 residues. The germline V gene has CDR1 MNHNS and CDR2 SASEGT. Trimming cost V 6 bases and J 1 base, with 10 bases left between them. CDR3 coding DNA: TGTGCCAGCAGGCGGACAGATTCCTACGAGCAGTACTTC. Translated: CASRRTDSYEQYF.

This chain connects TRBV7-2 to TRBJ2-5, with 11 bases lining up with TRBD2. CDR1 is SGHTA and CDR2 is FQGNSA in the germline V gene. The junction had 10 bases not matched to a gene; V was cut back by 5 bases and J by 5 bases. The CDR3 runs to 16 residues. For the CDR3, the DNA is TGTGCCAGCAGCAACCCGCTAGCGGGGGGCGGGGAGACCCAGTACTTC. It specifies CASSNPLAGGGETQYF.

The gene calls are TRBV19 and TRBJ1-2; D may be TRBD1 (5 bases). Germline-derived CDR1 and CDR2 are LNHDA and SQIVND (reference sequence). The CDR3 is 12 residues long. V lost 4 bases and J 8 bases, leaving 11 bases between the germline ends. The chain's CDR3 is CASSRGRVGYTF. The DNA for the CDR3 is TGTGCCAGTAGTAGGGGGAGGGTCGGCTACACCTTC.

The rearrangement joins TRBV11-3 to TRBJ2-1; the match to TRBD1 covers 12 bases. The V gene end was trimmed by 1 base and the J gene end by 6 bases; junction bases not matched to a gene: 4. Germline-derived CDR1 and CDR2 are SGHNT and YENEEA. The CDR3 runs to 16 residues. The CDR3 spells CASSLVGQGASNEQFF. CDR3 in DNA: TGTGCCAGCAGCTTAGTGGGACAGGGGGCTTCCAATGAGCAGTTCTTC. The full variable domain, with the rest looked up from reference TRBV11-3 and TRBJ2-1, is EAGVVQSPRYKIIEKKQPVAFWCNPISGHNTLYWYLQNLGQGPELLIRYENEEAVDDSQLPKDRFSAERLKGVDSTLKIQPAELGDSAVYLCASSLVGQGASNEQFFGPGTRLTVL.

The chain has TRBV18 and TRBJ2-7; 10 nucleotides match TRBD2. Per the germline V gene, CDR1 is KGHSH and CDR2 is LQKENI. This CDR3 has 15 amino acids. V shed 3 bases, J shed 6 bases, and the junction held 8 bases outside the gene matches. This chain's CDR3 is CASSPPRLAGAEQYF. The DNA for the CDR3 is TGTGCCAGCTCACCCCCCCGCCTAGCGGGAGCCGAGCAGTACTTC.

The V gene is TRBV7-2, the J gene TRBJ1-1, with D hard to call. In germline, CDR1 is SGHTA, CDR2 FQGNSA. Trimming pared 4 bases from V and 4 bases from J, leaving 10 bases between. This CDR3 has 13 residues. The CDR3 loop reads CASSSQTGTEAFF. CDR3 coding DNA: TGTGCCAGCAGCTCTCAGACGGGCACTGAAGCTTTCTTT.

The CDR3 loop is CATQRGPDTQYF. The CDR3 bases are TGTGCCACCCAGCGGGGGCCAGATACGCAGTATTTT. The J gene is TRBJ2-3, the V gene TRBV6-6; 8 nucleotides align to TRBD2. CDR3 size: 12 residues. Germline CDR1 MNHNY, CDR2 SVGAGI (reference sequence). V shed 10 bases, J shed 4 bases, and the junction held 4 bases outside the gene matches.

Of note for this clone: The sample holds other DNA sequences that translate to the same CDR3. This chain uses TRBV6-4 with TRBJ2-2; D gene unclear. The V and J ends lost 4 bases and 2 bases respectively, with 5 bases between them. The CDR3 length is 13 residues. Germline CDR1 reads MRHNA; CDR2 reads SNTAGT. CDR3: CASSVTNTGELFF. The DNA for the CDR3 is TGTGCCAGCAGTGTCACTAACACCGGGGAGCTGTTTTTT.

J is TRBJ1-1 and V is TRBV6-1, with D unclear. CDR1 and CDR2 (germline): MNHNS, SASEGT. V lost 6 bases and J 0 bases, leaving 11 bases between the germline ends. The CDR3 totals 14 residues. The CDR3, as DNA: TGTGCCAGCAGATGGGGTATGATGAACACTGAAGCTTTCTTT. Its protein is CASRWGMMNTEAFF.

This clone was detected once. The V and J genes are TRBV28 and TRBJ2-7; no clear D gene. This CDR3 region has 11 residues. Per germline, CDR1 MDHEN and CDR2 SYDVKM. The germline V and J ends were trimmed by 5 bases and 3 bases, with 5 bases remaining between them. CDR3 residues: CASSLLYEQYF. Written as DNA, the CDR3 is TGTGCCAGCAGTCTACTCTACGAGCAGTACTTC.

The chain is built from TRBV28 and TRBJ1-2; TRBD1 matches 8 bases. The junction had 8 bases not matched to a gene; V was cut back by 4 bases and J by 7 bases. The CDR3 length is 14 residues. CDR1 is MDHEN and CDR2 is SYDVKM in the germline V gene. The CDR3 DNA follows: TGTGCCAGCAGTTCTCCAGGGGGCCTGGGTGGCTACACCTTC. It specifies CASSSPGGLGGYTF.

This sequence joins TRBV7-3 and TRBJ1-6; tentatively, D is TRBD1 (5 bases). V was pared by 0 bases and J by 11 bases, with 8 bases between. Germline values: CDR1 SGHTA, CDR2 FQGTGA. This CDR3 comprises 13 residues. CDR3 sequence (DNA): TGTGCCAGCAGCTTAACGCAGGGTACACCCCTCCACTTT. It is translated as CASSLTQGTPLHF.

This rearrangement joins TRBV29-1 to TRBJ2-3; the D gene is possibly TRBD2 (5 bases). The length of the CDR3 is 13 residues. Trimming stripped 5 bases from V and 1 base from J, with 10 bases between. Per the germline V gene, CDR1 is SQVTM and CDR2 is ANQGSEA. In nucleotides, the CDR3 is TGCAGCGTTAAAGGAGGAGGCACAGATACGCAGTATTTT. It codes for CSVKGGGTDTQYF.

The chain links TRBV21-1 to TRBJ2-1; TRBD1, the table's D call, lacks a check against the DNA. TRBV21-1 is reported as a pseudogene. This CDR3 comprises 15 residues. The DNA for the CDR3 is TGTGCCAGCAGCGCTCCAGGCAGACCCTACAATGAGCAGTTCTTC. It encodes CASSAPGRPYNEQFF.

This clone showed up just a few times. The chain carries TRBV14 and TRBJ1-1; D remains unclear. Trimming took 1 base from V and 4 from J, leaving 7 bases between them. Germline lookup yields CDR1 SGHDN and CDR2 FVKESK. This CDR3 spans 13 amino acids. CDR3 nucleotide sequence: TGTGCCAGCAGCCAAGGAGTCGTCACTGAAGCTTTCTTT. Its translation is CASSQGVVTEAFF.

This clone was found a few times. This chain joins TRBV29-1 and TRBJ1-1; D not resolved. The CDR3 has 13 residues. Germline CDR1 and CDR2: SQVTM and ANQGSEA. Trimming pared 6 bases from V and 1 base from J, leaving 12 bases between. The CDR3 DNA is TGCAGCGTCCAAACCGGCGGGAACACTGAAGCTTTCTTT. Amino acids: CSVQTGGNTEAFF. The full variable domain, in which reference TRBV29-1 and TRBJ1-1 provide the parts outside the CDR3, is SAVISQKPSRDICQRGTSLTIQCQVDSQVTMMFWYRQQPGQSLTLIATANQGSEATYESGFVIDKFPISRPNLTFSTLTVSNMSPEDSSIYLCSVQTGGNTEAFFGQGTRLTVV.

This clone was observed a single time. The J gene is TRBJ1-5, the V gene TRBV5-1; D is ambiguous. The germline CDR1 and CDR2 sequences are SGHRS and YFSETQ. The CDR3 is 15 residues long. Trimming removed 0 bases from V and 3 bases from J, with 10 bases in between. DNA of the CDR3: TGCGCCAGCAGCTTGGGGGGAGACCCCAATCAGCCCCAGCATTTT. Its protein is CASSLGGDPNQPQHF.

The V and J genes are TRBV19 and TRBJ1-1; a weak D match, TRBD1 (5 bases). From germline, CDR1 is LNHDA and CDR2 SQIVND (reference sequence). This CDR3 is 14 amino acids long. V dropped 10 bases and J dropped 10 bases, with 25 bases sitting between them. CDR3 amino acids: CATTADKPRAGAFF. In DNA, the CDR3 is TGTGCCACCACCGCCGACAAGCCCAGGGCGGGAGCTTTCTTT. Full variable domain (remainder filled in from reference TRBV19 and TRBJ1-1): DGGITQSPKYLFRKEGQNVTLSCEQNLNHDAMYWYRQDPGQGLRLIYYSQIVNDFQKGDIAEGYSVSREKKESFPLTVTSAQKNPTAFYLCATTADKPRAGAFFGQGTRLTVV.

This chain uses TRBV5-6 with TRBJ1-1; tentative D call: TRBD1 (5 bases). Deletions cut 0 bases from V and 3 bases from J, with 9 bases between. Germline CDR1 is SGHDT and CDR2 is YYEEEE. The CDR3 sequence is 14 residues long. The CDR3: CASSLDGGYTEAFF. CDR3 coding DNA: TGTGCCAGCAGCTTGGACGGGGGATACACTGAAGCTTTCTTT.

The sample holds one count of this clone. The V call is TRBV5-4, the J call TRBJ1-2; D uncertain. The germline V gene encodes CDR1 SGHNT and CDR2 YYREEE (reference sequence). The V end lost 0 bases, the J end lost 5 bases, and 8 bases lay between the germline ends. The CDR3 sequence is 13 residues long. The CDR3 here is CASSLGGSYGYTF. In nucleotides, the CDR3 is TGTGCCAGCAGCTTGGGTGGGAGTTATGGCTACACCTTC.

The chain carries TRBV5-4 and TRBJ1-6; maybe TRBD1 (5 bases). Trimming removed 2 bases at V and 8 bases at J, with 11 bases between. Per the germline V gene, CDR1 is SGHNT and CDR2 is YYREEE (reference sequence). This CDR3 spans 14 amino acids. Written as DNA, the CDR3 is TGTGCCAGCAGCTTAAAGGGGACCCATTCACCCCTCCACTTT. Its translation: CASSLKGTHSPLHF.

J is TRBJ2-6 and V is TRBV9, with TRBD1 matching over 9 bases. The CDR3 runs 17 residues. Trimming removed 4 bases from V and 3 bases from J; junction bases left unmatched: 8. Germline loops: CDR1 SGDLS, CDR2 YYNGEE. The DNA of the CDR3 is TGTGCCAGCAGCCCAGGACAGGGGATATATGGGGCCAACGTCCTGACTTTC. Its translation is CASSPGQGIYGANVLTF.

The rearrangement links TRBV5-1 to TRBJ1-4; D possibly corresponds to TRBD1 (5 bases). V dropped 4 bases and J dropped 11 bases, with 12 bases sitting between them. The germline V gene encodes CDR1 SGHRS and CDR2 YFSETQ. This CDR3 spans 12 amino acids. In DNA form, the CDR3 reads TGCGCCAGCAGCAACCCGGGGGGTAAACTGTTTTTT. As protein: CASSNPGGKLFF.

The V call is TRBV11-1, the J call TRBJ2-7; no definite D call. Trimming removed 5 bases at V and 3 bases at J, with 8 bases between. Germline V CDR1 and CDR2: SGHAT, FQDESV (reference sequence). There are 12 residues in the CDR3. CDR3: CASSQSIYEQYF. In DNA, the CDR3 is TGTGCCAGCAGCCAGTCAATCTACGAGCAGTACTTC. The full variable domain, rest sourced from reference TRBV11-1 and TRBJ2-7, is EAEVAQSPRYKITEKSQAVAFWCDPISGHATLYWYRQILGQGPELLVQFQDESVVDDSQLPKDRFSAERLKGVDSTLKIQPAELGDSAMYLCASSQSIYEQYFGPGTRLTVT.